This is a list of T cell receptor beta chains from one sample in a study of blood T cell repertoires in COVID-19. Profiling relied on immunoSEQ multiplex PCR, and the TCRdb table lists in-frame clones only, not all of them. The sample yields some 490,000 clones, 88% seen once. Input material: PBMCs or T cells enriched from blood (not recorded which). These receptors originate from a woman aged 55-75 years who had recovered from COVID-19. CDR3s include the opening cysteine and the closing phenylalanine or tryptophan. D genes are given only for firm matches. Where a row states a size, it is once, few, many or the class of an expanded clone; other rows omit it.

CDR3 length,J gene,clone size,V gene,D gene,CDR3 protein,CDR3 DNA
16,TRBJ2-3,-,TRBV5-1,TRBD2,CASRRVSGASTDTQYF,TGCGCCAGCAGGAGAGTTAGCGGGGCTTCGACAGATACGCAGTATTTT
18,TRBJ2-3,-,TRBV5-1,TRBD2,CASSLLGLAGTHTDTQYF,TGCGCCAGCAGCTTATTAGGACTAGCGGGGACACACACAGATACGCAGTATTTT
13,TRBJ2-3,-,TRBV18,TRBD1,CASSRGTENTQYF,TGTGCCAGCTCACGGGGGACAGAAAATACGCAGTATTTT
14,TRBJ1-5,-,TRBV6-5,-,CASTREGGNQPQHF,TGTGCCAGCACCCGGGAGGGTGGCAATCAGCCCCAGCATTTT
16,TRBJ2-1,-,TRBV7-2,TRBD2,CASSLVYSGGAHEQFF,TGTGCCAGCAGCCTCGTATATAGCGGGGGGGCCCATGAGCAGTTCTTC
12,TRBJ1-1,once,TRBV12-3/TRBV12-4,TRBD1,CASRTGTGGDFF,TGTGCCAGCAGAACCGGGACAGGGGGAGATTTCTTT
18,TRBJ1-3,few,TRBV27,TRBD1,CASSLSYRDSPRPFAIYF,TGTGCCAGCAGTTTATCATACCGGGACAGCCCTCGTCCTTTCGCCATATATTTT
11,TRBJ1-3,-,TRBV14,-,CASGQGNTIYF,TGTGCCAGCGGACAAGGAAACACCATATATTTT
14,TRBJ1-5,few,TRBV10-2,-,CASSEFKGDQPQHF,TGCGCCAGCAGTGAGTTTAAGGGGGATCAGCCCCAGCATTTT
15,TRBJ2-1,-,TRBV28,-,CASSGTGGDYNEQFF,TGTGCCAGCAGCGGAACAGGGGGGGACTACAATGAGCAGTTCTTC
14,TRBJ2-1,-,TRBV11-2,TRBD1,CASSPLVTGTEQFF,TGTGCCAGCAGCCCCCTTGTGACAGGGACTGAGCAGTTCTTC
14,TRBJ2-2,-,TRBV30,TRBD2,CAWRGAGGLGELFF,TGTGCCTGGAGAGGAGCGGGGGGGCTGGGGGAGCTGTTTTTT
17,TRBJ2-1,-,TRBV5-7,-,CASRLRVTLVAVNEQFF,TGTGCCAGCAGGCTTCGGGTTACTCTGGTAGCGGTCAATGAGCAGTTCTTC
15,TRBJ1-3,few,TRBV11-2,-,CASSQNTGSGNTIYF,TGTGCCAGCAGCCAAAATACAGGGTCCGGAAACACCATATATTTT
16,TRBJ2-2,-,TRBV2,TRBD2,CASSRFLAGDTGELFF,TGTGCCAGCAGTCGCTTCCTAGCGGGGGACACCGGGGAGCTGTTTTTT
15,TRBJ1-6,-,TRBV6-5,TRBD1,CASGPTGDYNSPLHF,TGTGCCAGCGGCCCGACAGGGGATTATAATTCACCCCTCCACTTT
14,TRBJ2-1,-,TRBV20-1,-,CSASHSNSYNEQFF,TGCAGTGCTAGTCACAGCAACTCCTACAATGAGCAGTTCTTC
14,TRBJ1-2,-,TRBV27,-,CASSTSLPHYGYTF,TGTGCCAGCAGTACTAGCCTCCCGCACTATGGCTACACCTTC
15,TRBJ1-2,-,TRBV12-5,TRBD1,CASGLGTGDHYGYTF,TGTGCTAGTGGCCTCGGGACAGGGGATCACTATGGCTACACCTTC
15,TRBJ2-7,-,TRBV10-3,-,CATEVGTLSSYEQYF,TGTGCCACCGAGGTCGGGACTTTGAGCTCCTACGAGCAGTACTTC
14,TRBJ2-2,-,TRBV30,-,CAWSTDRYTGELFF,TGTGCCTGGAGTACGGACAGATACACCGGGGAGCTGTTTTTT
15,TRBJ1-5,-,TRBV4-1,-,CASSQGWQANQPQHF,TGCGCCAGCAGCCAAGGTTGGCAGGCCAATCAGCCCCAGCATTTT